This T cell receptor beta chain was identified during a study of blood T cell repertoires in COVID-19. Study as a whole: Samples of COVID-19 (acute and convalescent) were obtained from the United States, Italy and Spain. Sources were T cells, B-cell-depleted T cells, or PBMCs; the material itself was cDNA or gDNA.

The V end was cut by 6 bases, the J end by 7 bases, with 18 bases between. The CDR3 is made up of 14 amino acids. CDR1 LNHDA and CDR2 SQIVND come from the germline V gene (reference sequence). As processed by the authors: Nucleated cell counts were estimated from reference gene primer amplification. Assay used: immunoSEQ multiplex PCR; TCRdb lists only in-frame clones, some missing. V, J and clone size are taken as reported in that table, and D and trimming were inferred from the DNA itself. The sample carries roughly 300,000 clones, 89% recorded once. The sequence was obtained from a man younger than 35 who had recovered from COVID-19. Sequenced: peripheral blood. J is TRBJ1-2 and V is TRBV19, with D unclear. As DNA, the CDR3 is TGTGCCAGTAGCCGGGGTGGGGAAGGGAGTGGCTACACCTTC. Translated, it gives CASSRGGEGSGYTF.